This T cell receptor beta chain was profiled in a study of T cells in Graves' hyperthyroidism and ophthalmopathy. Study outcomes and limitations: Most thyroid clonotypes that were expanded above 0.001 also turned up in blood.

RNA transcripts served as the template for amplifying TCR beta CDR3 regions. RT-PCR in the first round (using the HTBI primer set) targeted the TCR CDR3. TCRdb redid the calling of the multiplex PCR reads with MiXCR, one entry per CDR3 protein. The sample holds some 500,000 distinct CDR3 sequences; roughly an eighth are singletons and the top ten take around 17%. Many counts were recorded for this clonotype. Its target is unknown. The V end was cut by 4 bases, the J end by 3 bases, with 9 bases between. Germline CDR1 is SNHLY and CDR2 is FYNNEI. The CDR3 spans 13 residues. The chain carries TRBV2 and TRBJ1-1; D is ambiguous. This receptor was obtained from a woman aged 18-30 years with Graves' hyperthyroidism. Sequencing used blood. The CDR3 here is CASSADRHTEAFF. The CDR3 DNA sequence: TGTGCCAGCAGTGCTGACCGCCACACTGAAGCTTTCTTT. The entire variable domain, with the rest obtained from reference TRBV2 and TRBJ1-1, is as follows: EPEVTQTPSHQVTQMGQEVILRCVPISNHLYFYWYRQILGQKVEFLVSFYNNEISEKSEIFDDQFSVERPDGSNFTLKIRSTKLEDSAMYFCASSADRHTEAFFGQGTRLTVV.